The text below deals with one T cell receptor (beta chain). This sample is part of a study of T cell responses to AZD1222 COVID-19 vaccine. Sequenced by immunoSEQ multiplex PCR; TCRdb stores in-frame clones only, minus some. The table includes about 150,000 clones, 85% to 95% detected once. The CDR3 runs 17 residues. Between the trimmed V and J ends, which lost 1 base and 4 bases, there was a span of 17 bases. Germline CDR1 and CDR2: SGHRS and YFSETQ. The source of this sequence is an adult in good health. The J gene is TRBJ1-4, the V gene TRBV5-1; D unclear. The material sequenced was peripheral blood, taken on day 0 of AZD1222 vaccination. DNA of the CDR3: TGCGCCAGCAGCTTGCGGTCTCCCGGGCAGAGTAATGAAAAACTGTTTTTT. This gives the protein CASSLRSPGQSNEKLFF.